Here is one T cell receptor (beta chain) with its context. Its target is not known. The entry originates in a study of Ad26.COV2.S vaccination and SARS-CoV-2 variants. Study as a whole: Recipients of Ad26.COV2.S got it intramuscularly, once or twice 56 days apart.

Sequencing used immunoSEQ multiplex PCR; TCRdb keeps in-frame clones, though not all of them. The sample includes roughly 400,000 clones, around 91% seen only once; the top ten take around 4.2%. As to treatment: some 20 received Ad26.COV2.S at low or high dose, single or two shots; about five received placebo; per-sample allocation not given. Sampling was done on day 63 after the first vaccine or placebo injection. Study conclusions and caveats: Vaccine and placebo recipients had similar non-spike TCR breadth. Responses of spike-specific T cells (both CD8+ and CD4+) reportedly showed substantial breadth after vaccination.

V lost 2 bases and J lost 5; bases outside the gene matches: 4. CDR1 is SGHTS, CDR2 YDEGEE, per germline. CDR3 size: 14 residues. The chain carries TRBV5-8 and TRBJ2-3; 8 nucleotides align to TRBD2. The specimen was peripheral blood, collected in a trial of Ad26.COV2.S vaccine versus placebo. The TCR was taken from a person aged 18-65 years who received the Ad26.COV2.S COVID-19 vaccine or a placebo. The CDR3 nucleotides are TGTGCCAGCAGCTTTAGCGGGACGGTAGATACGCAGTATTTT. It codes for CASSFSGTVDTQYF.